This T cell receptor beta chain was recovered during a study of monozygotic twins with inflammatory bowel disease. Overall study results and limits: Among IBD patients, TCRbeta diversity (inverse Simpson) was lower than in healthy co-twins.

Whole blood, unsorted for T cells, was the source of total RNA. Germline CDR1 and CDR2: SGHVS and FQNEAQ. The length of the CDR3 is 15 residues. Each of the TCR libraries took 3,000 to 4,500 ng of total RNA. TCRdb reprocessed the 5' RACE reads, keeping one entry per CDR3 protein, no DNA. This sample carries over 100,000 distinct CDR3 sequences, with roughly an eighth going to the ten biggest clones. Notes on this clonotype: As yet, its antigen is unknown.

The origin of this receptor is a human donor with ulcerative colitis or Crohn's disease, or a healthy co-twin of an affected twin (not recorded which). Sequenced sample: blood. The chain carries TRBV7-8 and TRBJ2-1; no DNA is available, so the TRBD1 call from TCRdb remains unchecked. The CDR3 is CASSLSTGRDSEQFF. Drawing the rest from reference TRBV7-8 and TRBJ2-1, the complete variable domain is GAGVSQSPRYKVAKRGQDVALRCDPISGHVSLFWYQQALGQGPEFLTYFQNEAQLDKSGLPSDRFFAERPEGSVSTLKIQRTQQEDSAVYLCASSLSTGRDSEQFFGPGTRLTVL.